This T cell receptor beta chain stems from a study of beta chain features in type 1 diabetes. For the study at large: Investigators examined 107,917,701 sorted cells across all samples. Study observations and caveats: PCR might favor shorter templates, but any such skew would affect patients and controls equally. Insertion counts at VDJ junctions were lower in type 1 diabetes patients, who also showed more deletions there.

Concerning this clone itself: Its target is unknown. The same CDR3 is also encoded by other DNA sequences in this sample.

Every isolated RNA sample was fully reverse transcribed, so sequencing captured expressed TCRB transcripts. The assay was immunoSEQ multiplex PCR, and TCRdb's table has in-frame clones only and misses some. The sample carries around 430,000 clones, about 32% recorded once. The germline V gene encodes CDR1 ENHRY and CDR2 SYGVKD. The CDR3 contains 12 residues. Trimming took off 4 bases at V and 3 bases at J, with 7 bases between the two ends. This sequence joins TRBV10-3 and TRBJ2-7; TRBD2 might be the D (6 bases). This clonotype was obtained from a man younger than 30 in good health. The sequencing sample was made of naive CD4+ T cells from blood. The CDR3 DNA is TGTGCCATCAGTGGGGGGGTCTACGAGCAGTACTTC. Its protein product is CAISGGVYEQYF.